This section outlines one T cell receptor (beta chain) sequence together with its context. Which antigen it targets is not known. The read halts 3 residues ahead of the CDR3 end, with the missing end drawn from the germline J gene. The sample's time point label, decoded: 6 months after combined kidney and bone marrow transplant. Transplants used related donors with nonmyeloablative bone marrow transplantation; mixed chimerism was transient in the human trials. Unstimulated Tregs (CD4+CD25+CD127-), CD4+ non-Tregs (CD4+CD25-), CD4 and CD8 cells were FACS-sorted from thawed PBMCs. 4 combined kidney and bone marrow transplant recipients from the ITN036ST trial were included as patients, and samples were available only from these trial subjects. Healthy control blood was processed to PBMCs by Ficoll density gradient and cryopreserved, and patient PBMCs were collected before and after transplant. CDR3 length: 15 amino acids, cysteine to phenylalanine. Sequencing covers 36 bases of the CDR3, shown here with the frame starting at base 1. The junction shows trimming of 4 bases on V and 5 bases on J, and the gene matches do not reach 10 bases of it. Via the germline V gene (reference sequence), CDR1 is DFQATT and CDR2 SNEGSKA.

This sample was included in a study of Tregs in tolerant kidney transplant recipients (dated by TCRdb to about 2019). At the level of the whole study: TCRbeta sequencing was used in the study to identify donor-specific regulatory T cells before combined kidney and bone marrow transplantation, and the identified cells were then tracked after transplant. What the authors observed across the whole study: Biological reproducibility was not examined directly, but technical replication error appeared to be minimal. The study was constrained by small patient numbers, and validation of the findings is required in larger populations and under other immunosuppression protocols. For some patients, the PCR primers changed as time went on, which meant samples from those patients could not be compared with one another at the nucleotide level. The most biologically relevant and donor-specific TCRbeta repertoire appeared to be identified by expanding Tregs with activated donor B cells. In tolerant patients, donor-specific Tregs expanded more than Tregs overall, which suggests antigen-driven rather than nonspecific expansion.

For TCRbeta CDR3 sequencing, genomic DNA from the sorted cells was extracted using the QIAGEN DNeasy Blood and Tissue Kit. High-throughput TCRbeta CDR3 sequencing, which included PCR amplification with bias correction and internal controls, was done commercially through immunoSEQ. Under the source paper's analysis protocol: Unique productive TCRbeta sequences were defined by CDR3 nucleotide sequence where primers matched, otherwise by CDR3 amino acid sequence with Vbeta and Jbeta genes. To correct sorting error, sequences shared between sorted populations at a frequency ratio of 2:1 or less were removed; the rest were assigned to the higher population. Donor-reactive sequences were defined as at least 5-fold expanded in CFSE-low cells versus unstimulated cells, with frequency of at least 0.01% in CFSE-low cells. Repertoire divergence was quantified by Jensen-Shannon divergence calculated from the top 100 TCRbeta sequences ranked by frequency. For samples with multiple sequencing runs, sorting error was corrected in each run separately before the runs were combined. TCRdb stores this immuneACCESS table with in-frame sequences only. Part of the clones is absent; in the studies checked, under half of the shortfall reflects unresolved V genes, and no reason is known for the rest. The V and J calls and clone size come from that table; D and trimming were worked out from the DNA. The table for this sample lists 5,800 or so clones. Jointly, the top ten make up roughly 6% of the sample.

The chain employs TRBV20-1 and TRBJ2-7, and TRBD2 matches 11 of the central bases. This specimen was CD4+ T cells from blood (PBMCs), taken 6 months after the transplant. The clonotype comes from a human patient who received a combined kidney and bone marrow transplant. In patients who had a transplant, some T cells may come from the graft donor. The CDR3 region has the sequence CSAKPFTSGSHEQYF. The covered CDR3 bases are TGCAGTGCTAAACCCTTCACTAGCGGGAGCCACGAG.